This T cell receptor (beta chain) was retrieved from a study of T-cell reconstitution after alpha-beta-depleted transplantation in children (dated by TCRdb to between 2015 and 2016). About the investigation overall: Using TCR repertoire profiling, the study followed T-cell immune reconstitution in a quantitative way in children after TCRalphabeta/CD19-depleted allogeneic hematopoietic cell transplantation.

The library was made by PCR. Instrument on record: Illumina HiSeq 2500. Molecular barcoding was employed in the preparation of TCR libraries, with unique molecular identifiers being used to normalize TCRbeta repertoire quantification. TCRdb ran its own pipeline on the public reads, namely fastp trimming at Q25 and MiXCR clone calling, and kept in-frame beta chains. CDR3 protein sequences are deduplicated, and each keeps its most common genes and DNA. In all, the sample holds approximately 640,000 distinct CDR3 sequences, and 15% to 20% of those were seen once. The top ten clones comprise 0.8% to 1.1% of the sample. Worth noting for this clonotype: Its antigen is currently not known. No quality values exist for individual bases; no much larger clone is one base distant.

Trimming costs V 0 bases and J 4 bases, and their ends lie 13 bases apart. Sequences SGHKS (CDR1) and YYEKEE (CDR2) are obtained from the germline V gene (reference sequence). From the cysteine up to the phenylalanine, the CDR3 has a length of 15 residues. The sequence is cut down to CDR3 DNA, 45 bases in frame from base 1. The starting material was PBMCs from the stem cell graft donor, obtained from the stem cell graft. This TCR was recovered from a human donor who donated a stem cell graft to a child with acute myeloid leukemia. This chain joins TRBV5-5 to TRBJ1-1; the D gene is perhaps TRBD1, from 5 matching bases. The nucleotide sequence reads as follows: TGTGCCAGCAGCTTGGCGGAGGGGCTTGGCACTGAAGCTTTCTTT. This sequence encodes CASSLAEGLGTEAFF.